The 17 T cell receptor beta chains below all came from one sample that was sequenced in a study of OX40 agonist ivuxolimab in advanced cancers. Generated by immunoSEQ multiplex PCR, the TCRdb table keeps only in-frame clones and is missing some. The repertoire holds around 94,000 clones, with 90% to 95% as singletons. The sample consisted of CD4+ or CD8+ T cells sorted from blood, taken in a trial of the OX40 agonist ivuxolimab. These TCRs come from an adult with an advanced solid tumor such as melanoma, head and neck, liver or kidney cancer.

The V and J genes are TRBV19 and TRBJ1-1, with a possible D match to TRBD1 (6 bases). CDR1 and CDR2 from the germline V gene are LNHDA and SQIVND (reference sequence). CDR3 length: 16 residues. Trimming pared 5 bases from V and 5 bases from J, leaving 21 bases between. The CDR3 here is CASSRPRGSGKTEAFF. CDR3 DNA: TGTGCCAGTAGTCGTCCAAGGGGGAGCGGGAAAACTGAAGCTTTCTTT.

V and J are TRBV11-3 and TRBJ2-2, with 9 bases matching TRBD2. The CDR3 runs to 16 residues. Germline trimming cut 5 bases from V and 4 bases from J; bases unmatched to any gene: 8. CDR1 and CDR2 from the germline V gene are SGHNT and YENEEA. The CDR3 loop is CASSLWTSVGTGELFF. CDR3 DNA: TGTGCCAGCAGCCTTTGGACTAGCGTGGGCACCGGGGAGCTGTTTTTT.

CDR3 nucleotides: TGTGCCAGCAGCTTAGACCCAATCTCCTACGAGCAGTACTTC. Encoded protein: CASSLDPISYEQYF. The genes are TRBV11-2 and TRBJ2-7; D not resolved. V lost 0 bases and J 0 bases, leaving 6 bases between the germline ends. The CDR3 runs to 14 residues. CDR1 is SGHAT, CDR2 FQNNGV, per germline.

The rearrangement joins TRBV19 to TRBJ2-1; perhaps TRBD1 as D (5 bases). The germline CDR1 and CDR2 sequences are LNHDA and SQIVND (reference sequence). V gave up 5 bases and J gave up 3 bases, with 8 bases separating them. The CDR3 is made up of 13 amino acids. CDR3 nucleotides: TGTGCCAGTAGTGGAACAGGCTACAATGAGCAGTTCTTC. This translates into CASSGTGYNEQFF.

This clone was found once. The chain has TRBV5-1 and TRBJ2-7; the D gene could be TRBD1 or TRBD2 (5 bases each). The CDR3 extends over 14 amino acids. Between the trimmed V and J ends, which lost 4 bases and 3 bases, there was a span of 14 bases. Germline-derived CDR1 and CDR2 are SGHRS and YFSETQ. This CDR3 is CASSATAELYEQYF. CDR3 nucleotides: TGCGCCAGCAGCGCGACAGCGGAACTCTACGAGCAGTACTTC. The full variable domain, completed using reference TRBV5-1 and TRBJ2-7, is KAGVTQTPRYLIKTRGQQVTLSCSPISGHRSVSWYQQTPGQGLQFLFEYFSETQRNKGNFPGRFSGRQFSNSRSEMNVSTLELGDSALYLCASSATAELYEQYFGPGTRLTVT.

The chain is built from TRBV7-9 and TRBJ2-3, with D perhaps matching TRBD2 (5 bases). The CDR3 spans 16 residues. Looked up from germline, CDR1 is SEHNR and CDR2 is FQNEAQ (reference sequence). V was cut by 4 bases and J by 1 base, with 15 bases left in between. The CDR3 nucleotides read TGTGCCAGCAGCTCCCTGATACCGGAGGGCACAGATACGCAGTATTTT. Its protein is CASSSLIPEGTDTQYF.

This sequence joins TRBV18 and TRBJ1-5; no reliable D call. CDR1 and CDR2 (germline): KGHSH, LQKENI. V shed 1 base and J shed 3 bases, with 10 bases lying between them. The CDR3 is 15 amino acids. CDR3 bases: TGTGCCAGCTCACCACGCCCAGAATCCAATCAGCCCCAGCATTTT. Residues: CASSPRPESNQPQHF.

The chain links TRBV10-3 to TRBJ2-1; perhaps TRBD2 as D (5 bases). The V end lost 3 bases, the J end lost 12 bases, and 9 bases lay between the germline ends. Per germline, CDR1 ENHRY and CDR2 SYGVKD. The CDR3 is 11 residues long. Written as DNA, the CDR3 is TGTGCCATCAGTGAAGGACTTTTGCAGTTCTTC. Its translation: CAISEGLLQFF.

The chain carries TRBV9 and TRBJ2-2; 10 bases are shared with TRBD1. Germline CDR1 and CDR2: SGDLS and YYNGEE. The CDR3 loop spans 17 amino acids. V was clipped by 4 bases and J by 6 bases; unmatched bases: 12. The CDR3 sequence is CASSRKTGGTGAGELFF. As DNA, the CDR3 is TGTGCCAGCAGCCGGAAAACTGGTGGGACAGGGGCCGGGGAGCTGTTTTTT.

The chain carries TRBV28 and TRBJ1-1; D uncertain. V lost 6 bases, J lost 1 base, and 12 bases lay in between. Germline V gives CDR1 MDHEN, CDR2 SYDVKM. The CDR3 is 14 residues long. In nucleotides, the CDR3 is TGTGCCAGCAGCCCCCATCAGGAGAACACTGAAGCTTTCTTT. It codes for CASSPHQENTEAFF.

V usage is TRBV11-2 and J usage is TRBJ1-2; no clear D gene. V was pared by 0 bases and J by 0 bases, with 11 bases between. This CDR3 comprises 16 residues. The germline V gene has CDR1 SGHAT and CDR2 FQNNGV. The CDR3 nucleotides are TGTGCCAGCAGCTTAGACGGTACGGAAGCTAACTATGGCTACACCTTC. Its protein is CASSLDGTEANYGYTF. Based on the CDR3 plus reference TRBV11-2 and TRBJ1-2, the full variable domain is EAGVAQSPRYKIIEKRQSVAFWCNPISGHATLYWYQQILGQGPKLLIQFQNNGVVDDSQLPKDRFSAERLKGVDSTLKIQPAKLEDSAVYLCASSLDGTEANYGYTFGSGTRLTVV.

This sequence joins TRBV27 and TRBJ2-1; 10 bases are a match to TRBD2. The CDR3 runs 16 residues. CDR1 MNHEY and CDR2 SMNVEV come from the germline V gene (reference sequence). J was trimmed by 5 bases and V by 5 bases; bases with no gene match: 9. The CDR3 nucleotides read TGTGCCAGCAGTCGGAATCTAGCGGGAGCCCACAATGAGCAGTTCTTC. The encoded protein is CASSRNLAGAHNEQFF.

This chain joins TRBV5-1 and TRBJ2-7; TRBD2 aligns across 10 bases. The CDR3 totals 14 residues. From germline, CDR1 is SGHRS and CDR2 YFSETQ. Trimming at V came to 4 bases and at J to 3 bases, leaving 4 bases not matched to a gene. CDR3 nucleotide sequence: TGCGCCAGCAGCGGTAGCGGGAGGTTCTACGAGCAGTACTTC. Translated, it gives CASSGSGRFYEQYF. The full variable domain, in which reference TRBV5-1 and TRBJ2-7 provide the parts outside the CDR3, is KAGVTQTPRYLIKTRGQQVTLSCSPISGHRSVSWYQQTPGQGLQFLFEYFSETQRNKGNFPGRFSGRQFSNSRSEMNVSTLELGDSALYLCASSGSGRFYEQYFGPGTRLTVT.

The V gene is TRBV27, the J gene TRBJ1-6; D might be TRBD1 (5 bases). Per the germline V gene, CDR1 is MNHEY and CDR2 is SMNVEV (reference sequence). This CDR3 is 16 amino acids long. The V and J ends lost 3 bases and 9 bases respectively, with 18 bases between them. In DNA, the CDR3 is TGTGCCAGCAGTTTCGGAGGAATGGATCAGGGTTCACCCCTCCACTTT. This sequence encodes CASSFGGMDQGSPLHF.

This clone was found once. In nucleotides, the CDR3 is TGTGCCAGCAGCTTACACGATTGGGGCACTGAAGCTTTCTTT. Translating it yields CASSLHDWGTEAFF. The chain recombines TRBV7-9 with TRBJ1-1, with unresolved D. The CDR3 covers 14 residues. The germline V gene has CDR1 SEHNR and CDR2 FQNEAQ (reference sequence). Trimming took off 2 bases at V and 4 bases at J, with 11 bases between the two ends.

The chain couples TRBV5-4 to TRBJ2-1; TRBD2 matches at 9 bases. Germline CDR1 SGHNT, CDR2 YYREEE (reference sequence). The CDR3 has 16 amino acids. J lost 3 bases, V lost 4 bases, and 8 bases had no gene match. CDR3 loop: CASSGGTSRRYNEQFF. The CDR3 bases are TGTGCCAGCAGCGGAGGGACTAGCAGACGCTACAATGAGCAGTTCTTC.

This chain joins TRBV6-5 and TRBJ2-1; 9 positions agree with TRBD2. Germline CDR1 and CDR2: MNHEY and SVGAGI. Trimming cost V 6 bases and J 7 bases; bases outside gene matches: 7. This CDR3 is built from 14 residues. CDR3 protein: CASSLGLAGNEQFF. DNA for the CDR3: TGTGCCAGCAGCTTGGGACTAGCTGGAAATGAGCAGTTCTTC.